This T cell receptor (beta chain) came from a study of blood T cell repertoires in COVID-19. Study summary: COVID-19 samples from acute and convalescent phases originated in the United States, Italy and Spain.

The data were produced by immunoSEQ multiplex PCR, yet TCRdb's version contains in-frame clones alone and is incomplete. The data hold roughly 250,000 clones, with approximately 88% observed a single time. Sequenced: PBMCs or T cells enriched from blood (not recorded which). The sequence was collected from a woman in her thirties or forties who had been exposed to COVID-19.

The CDR3 nucleotides are TGTGCCAGCAGGTCAGGGAATAATTCACCCCTCCACTTT. Its protein product is CASRSGNNSPLHF. The V and J genes are TRBV7-9 and TRBJ1-6; D is possibly TRBD1 (5 bases). Per the germline V gene, CDR1 is SEHNR and CDR2 is FQNEAQ (reference sequence). Trimming pared 6 bases from V and 5 bases from J, leaving 8 bases between. CDR3 length equals 13 residues.